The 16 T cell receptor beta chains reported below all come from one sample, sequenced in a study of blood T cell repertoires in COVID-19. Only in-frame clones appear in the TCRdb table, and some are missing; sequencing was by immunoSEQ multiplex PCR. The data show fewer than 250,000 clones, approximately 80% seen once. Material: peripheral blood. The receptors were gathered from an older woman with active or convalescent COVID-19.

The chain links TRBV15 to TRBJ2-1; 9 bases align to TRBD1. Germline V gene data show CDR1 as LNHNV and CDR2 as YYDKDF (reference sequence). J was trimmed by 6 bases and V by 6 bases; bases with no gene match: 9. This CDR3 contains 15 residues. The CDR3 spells CATRDPGQGGNEQFF. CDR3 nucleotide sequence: TGTGCCACCAGAGATCCGGGACAGGGCGGCAATGAGCAGTTCTTC.

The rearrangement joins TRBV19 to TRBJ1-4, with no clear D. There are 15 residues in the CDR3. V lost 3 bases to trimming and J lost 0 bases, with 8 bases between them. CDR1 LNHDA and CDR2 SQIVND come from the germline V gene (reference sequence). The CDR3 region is CASSIQTATNEKLFF. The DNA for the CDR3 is TGTGCCAGTAGTATCCAGACTGCAACTAATGAAAAACTGTTTTTT.

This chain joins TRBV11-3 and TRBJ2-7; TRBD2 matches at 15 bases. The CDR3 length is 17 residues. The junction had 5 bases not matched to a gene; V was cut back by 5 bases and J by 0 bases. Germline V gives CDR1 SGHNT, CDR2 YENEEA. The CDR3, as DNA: TGTGCCAGCAGCGGGACTAGCGGGGGGTTTTCCTCCTACGAGCAGTACTTC. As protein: CASSGTSGGFSSYEQYF. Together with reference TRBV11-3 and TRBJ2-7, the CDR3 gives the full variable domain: EAGVVQSPRYKIIEKKQPVAFWCNPISGHNTLYWYLQNLGQGPELLIRYENEEAVDDSQLPKDRFSAERLKGVDSTLKIQPAELGDSAVYLCASSGTSGGFSSYEQYFGPGTRLTVT.

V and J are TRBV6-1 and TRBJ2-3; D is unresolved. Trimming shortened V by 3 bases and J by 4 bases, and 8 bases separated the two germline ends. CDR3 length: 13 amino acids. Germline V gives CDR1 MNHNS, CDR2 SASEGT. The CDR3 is CASSDAGPDTQYF. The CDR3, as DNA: TGTGCCAGCAGTGACGCTGGCCCAGATACGCAGTATTTT.

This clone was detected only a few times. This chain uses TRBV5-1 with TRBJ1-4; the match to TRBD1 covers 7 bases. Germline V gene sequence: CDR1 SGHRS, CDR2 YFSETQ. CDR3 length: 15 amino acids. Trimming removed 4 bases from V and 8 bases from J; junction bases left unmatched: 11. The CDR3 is CASSPRQGVKEKLFF. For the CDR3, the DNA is TGCGCCAGCAGCCCCCGACAGGGCGTTAAGGAAAAACTGTTTTTT.

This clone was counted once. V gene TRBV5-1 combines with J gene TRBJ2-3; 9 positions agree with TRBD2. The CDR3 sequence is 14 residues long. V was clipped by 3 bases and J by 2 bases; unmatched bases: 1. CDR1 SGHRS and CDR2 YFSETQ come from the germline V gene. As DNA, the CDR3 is TGCGCCAGCAGCTCTAGCGGGAACACAGATACGCAGTATTTT. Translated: CASSSSGNTDTQYF.

CDR3 DNA: TGTGCCAGCAGCCCTACAGAGGGAACTGAAGCTTTCTTT. Translation gives CASSPTEGTEAFF. This chain links TRBV7-2 with TRBJ1-1; no firm D call. The CDR3 is 13 amino acids. Germline loops: CDR1 SGHTA, CDR2 FQGNSA. Trimming removed 5 bases from V and 5 bases from J, with 12 bases in between.

CDR3 sequence (DNA): TGTGCCACCAGCAGAGATCTGGGACTAGCGGGGGTAGAGACCCAGTACTTC. It is translated as CATSRDLGLAGVETQYF. This rearrangement joins TRBV15 to TRBJ2-5; 14 bases line up with TRBD2. V was clipped by 0 bases and J by 4 bases; unmatched bases: 4. The germline V gene encodes CDR1 LNHNV and CDR2 YYDKDF (reference sequence). CDR3 length: 17 amino acids.

In DNA form, the CDR3 reads TGTGCCAGCATTTTACAGACAGATTGGAACACTGAAGCTTTCTTT. As protein: CASILQTDWNTEAFF. The chain links TRBV2 to TRBJ1-1; tentative D call: TRBD1 (5 bases). This CDR3 is 15 amino acids long. Germline V gene sequence: CDR1 SNHLY, CDR2 FYNNEI. V dropped 7 bases and J dropped 1 base, with 16 bases sitting between them.

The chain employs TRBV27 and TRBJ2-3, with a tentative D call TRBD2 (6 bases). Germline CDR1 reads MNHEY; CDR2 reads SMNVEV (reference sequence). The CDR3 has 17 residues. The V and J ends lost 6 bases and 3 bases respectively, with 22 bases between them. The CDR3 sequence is CASRQWGREMRTDTQYF. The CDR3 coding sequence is TGTGCCAGCAGACAATGGGGCCGGGAGATGAGGACAGATACGCAGTATTTT.

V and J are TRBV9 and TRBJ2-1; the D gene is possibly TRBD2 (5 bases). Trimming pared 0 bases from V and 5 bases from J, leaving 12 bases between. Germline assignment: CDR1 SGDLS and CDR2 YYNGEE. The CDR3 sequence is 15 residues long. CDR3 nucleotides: TGTGCCAGCAGCGTAGGGGATCGGGGAGACAATGAGCAGTTCTTC. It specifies CASSVGDRGDNEQFF.

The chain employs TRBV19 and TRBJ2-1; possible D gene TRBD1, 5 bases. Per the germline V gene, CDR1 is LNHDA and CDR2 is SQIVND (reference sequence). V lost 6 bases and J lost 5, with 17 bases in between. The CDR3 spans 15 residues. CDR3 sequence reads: CASRKGHISDNEQFF. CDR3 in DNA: TGTGCCAGTAGAAAAGGACACATTTCAGACAATGAGCAGTTCTTC. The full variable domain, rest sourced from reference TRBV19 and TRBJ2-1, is DGGITQSPKYLFRKEGQNVTLSCEQNLNHDAMYWYRQDPGQGLRLIYYSQIVNDFQKGDIAEGYSVSREKKESFPLTVTSAQKNPTAFYLCASRKGHISDNEQFFGPGTRLTVL.

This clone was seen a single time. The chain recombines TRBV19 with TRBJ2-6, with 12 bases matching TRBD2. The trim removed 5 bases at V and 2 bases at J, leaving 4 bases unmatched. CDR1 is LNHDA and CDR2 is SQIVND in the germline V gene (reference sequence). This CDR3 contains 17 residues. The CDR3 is CASSSRTSGAGANVLTF. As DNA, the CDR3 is TGTGCCAGTAGTTCAAGGACTAGCGGGGCTGGGGCCAACGTCCTGACTTTC.

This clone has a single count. The CDR3 DNA reads TGTGCCAGCAGTGAAGGGGGCCTGACCTACGAGCAGTACTTC. This encodes CASSEGGLTYEQYF. This chain links TRBV6-1 with TRBJ2-7, with a possible D match to TRBD1 (5 bases). Deletions cut 1 base from V and 2 bases from J, with 9 bases between. The CDR3 length is 14 residues. The germline gives CDR1 MNHNS, CDR2 SASEGT.

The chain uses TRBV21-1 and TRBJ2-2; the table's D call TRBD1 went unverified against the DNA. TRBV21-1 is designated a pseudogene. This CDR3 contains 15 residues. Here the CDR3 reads CARVTGGKDTGELFF. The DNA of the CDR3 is TGTGCCAGGGTTACAGGGGGTAAGGACACCGGGGAGCTGTTTTTT.

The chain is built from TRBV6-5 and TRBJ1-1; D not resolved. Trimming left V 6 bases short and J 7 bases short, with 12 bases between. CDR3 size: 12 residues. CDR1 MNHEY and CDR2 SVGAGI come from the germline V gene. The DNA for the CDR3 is TGTGCCAGCAGCTCTCGCTACCGTGAAGCTTTCTTT. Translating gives CASSSRYREAFF.